The 31 T cell receptor beta chains given below trace back to one sample, sequenced in a study of blood T cell repertoires in COVID-19. TCRdb's copy holds only in-frame clones and misses some; the assay was immunoSEQ multiplex PCR. The profile shows 130,000 or so clones, about 80% of them singletons. Sequencing was done on a sample of peripheral blood. These receptors all come from an older woman with acute or convalescent COVID-19.

The chain carries TRBV7-8 and TRBJ1-1; D gene uncertain. The germline V gene has CDR1 SGHVS and CDR2 FQNEAQ. The CDR3 totals 13 residues. The V gene lost 5 bases and the J gene lost 1 base, with 8 bases spanning the gap. The CDR3, as DNA: TGTGCCAGCAGCCAGGACTGGAACACTGAAGCTTTCTTT. This translates into CASSQDWNTEAFF.

This sequence joins TRBV7-2 and TRBJ1-4; possible D gene TRBD1, 5 bases. CDR3 size: 16 residues. Germline V gives CDR1 SGHTA, CDR2 FQGNSA. The V and J ends lost 5 bases and 6 bases respectively, with 19 bases between them. The CDR3 DNA reads TGTGCCAGCAGCGAGGCGGCCCAGGGAGGACATGAAAAACTGTTTTTT. Protein product: CASSEAAQGGHEKLFF.

This clone appeared once. The chain couples TRBV7-9 to TRBJ1-1; tentatively, D is TRBD1 (5 bases). Germline lookup yields CDR1 SEHNR and CDR2 FQNEAQ (reference sequence). This CDR3 region has 14 residues. V was shortened by 2 bases and J by 2 bases, with 9 bases between the two germline ends. The CDR3, as DNA: TGTGCCAGCAGCTTATTCGACAGAAACACTGAAGCTTTCTTT. This encodes CASSLFDRNTEAFF.

The chain joins TRBV9 to TRBJ1-2, with D tentatively TRBD1 (6 bases). This CDR3 region has 12 residues. V was shortened by 6 bases and J by 5 bases, with 11 bases between the two germline ends. In germline, CDR1 is SGDLS, CDR2 YYNGEE. CDR3 loop: CASTGTTYGYTF. CDR3 bases: TGTGCCAGCACGGGGACAACTTATGGCTACACCTTC.

This sequence joins TRBV19 and TRBJ2-1; 8 nucleotides match TRBD1. In germline, CDR1 is LNHDA, CDR2 SQIVND (reference sequence). This CDR3 comprises 16 residues. The V gene end was trimmed by 5 bases and the J gene end by 8 bases; junction bases not matched to a gene: 14. The DNA of the CDR3 is TGTGCCAGTAGTCCATGGACAGGGTCTTTATCCGATGAGCAGTTCTTC. Protein: CASSPWTGSLSDEQFF.

A single count supports this clone. The chain is built from TRBV3-1 (or the pseudogene TRBV3-2) and TRBJ1-4; 7 bases fit TRBD1. Germline V gene sequence: CDR1 LGHDT, CDR2 YNNKEL (reference sequence). CDR3 length: 12 amino acids. J lost 12 bases, V lost 4 bases, and 5 bases had no gene match. CDR3 sequence reads: CASSPGGTELFF. Written as DNA, the CDR3 is TGTGCCAGCAGCCCCGGCGGGACAGAACTGTTTTTT.

The chain is built from TRBV9 and TRBJ1-2, with 9 bases matching TRBD1. V gave up 2 bases and J gave up 2 bases; unmatched junction bases: 4. The length of the CDR3 is 15 residues. Germline values: CDR1 SGDLS, CDR2 YYNGEE. The CDR3 here is CASSVGQGSNYGYTF. For the CDR3, the DNA is TGTGCCAGCAGCGTTGGACAGGGGAGCAACTATGGCTACACCTTC.

This sequence joins TRBV11-2 and TRBJ2-7; D ambiguous. Per germline, CDR1 SGHAT and CDR2 FQNNGV. With 1 base removed from V and 0 bases from J, the gap between germline ends came to 4 bases. The CDR3 has 13 residues. The chain's CDR3 is CASSLGSSYEQYV. As DNA, the CDR3 is TGTGCCAGCAGCTTAGGCAGCTCCTACGAGCAGTACGTC.

The chain links TRBV11-2 to TRBJ2-1, with a tentative D call TRBD1 (6 bases). In germline, CDR1 is SGHAT, CDR2 FQNNGV. V was pared by 5 bases and J by 7 bases, with 15 bases between. This CDR3 comprises 14 residues. CDR3 sequence reads: CASSARQVGNEQFF. CDR3 DNA: TGTGCCAGCAGCGCCCGACAGGTGGGGAATGAGCAGTTCTTC.

The V and J genes are TRBV2 and TRBJ1-2; maybe TRBD1 (5 bases). This CDR3 region has 16 residues. With 7 bases removed from V and 2 bases from J, the gap between germline ends came to 20 bases. The germline V gene has CDR1 SNHLY and CDR2 FYNNEI. CDR3 coding DNA: TGTGCCAGCACCATCGAAAGGGGAAAAGAGAACTATGGCTACACCTTC. Translating gives CASTIERGKENYGYTF.

In this sample, this clone turned up a few times. CDR3: CAWSPRDRGRVNYGYTF. CDR3 nucleotide sequence: TGTGCCTGGAGCCCCCGGGACAGGGGGCGCGTGAACTATGGCTACACCTTC. This sequence joins TRBV30 and TRBJ1-2; 12 positions match TRBD1. This CDR3 is 17 amino acids long. Germline V gives CDR1 GTSNPN, CDR2 SVGIG (reference sequence). Trimming removed 3 bases from V and 2 bases from J; junction bases left unmatched: 10.

This chain connects TRBV28 to TRBJ1-2; 7 positions agree with TRBD1. J gave up 8 bases and V 6 bases, and 12 bases lay outside the gene matches. Per germline, CDR1 MDHEN and CDR2 SYDVKM. CDR3 length: 14 amino acids. As DNA, the CDR3 is TGTGCCAGCAGCCCCACCCACAGGGGCGGGGGCTACACCTTC. It yields the protein CASSPTHRGGGYTF.

This clone was counted between two and nine times. The gene calls are TRBV18 and TRBJ1-6; weak D call: TRBD1 (6 bases). The CDR3 has 12 amino acids. With 0 bases removed from V and 13 bases from J, the gap between germline ends came to 7 bases. The V gene's germline CDR1 is KGHSH and CDR2 LQKENI. CDR3 protein: CASSPPGAPLHF. DNA of the CDR3: TGTGCCAGCTCACCACCGGGGGCCCCCCTCCACTTT.

J is TRBJ2-1 and V is TRBV7-9; tentative D call: TRBD1 (6 bases). The V end was cut by 0 bases, the J end by 10 bases, with 10 bases between. The CDR3 is 13 amino acids. Per germline, CDR1 SEHNR and CDR2 FQNEAQ (reference sequence). The DNA for the CDR3 is TGTGCCAGCAGCTTAGCGACAGGCTCCGAGCAGTTCTTC. This encodes CASSLATGSEQFF.

The chain combines TRBV5-8 with TRBJ2-2; 7 bases match TRBD1. After removal of 2 bases from V and 3 bases from J, the junction contained 4 bases not matched to a gene. The CDR3 has 15 residues. Germline loops: CDR1 SGHTS, CDR2 YDEGEE. The CDR3 reads CASSLQGKYTGELFF. CDR3 DNA sequence: TGTGCCAGCAGCTTACAGGGGAAGTACACCGGGGAGCTGTTTTTT.

The chain links TRBV6-5 to TRBJ1-1, with a weak D call TRBD1 (5 bases). Germline loops: CDR1 MNHEY, CDR2 SVGAGI. This CDR3 contains 14 residues. Between the trimmed V and J ends, which lost 5 bases and 3 bases, there was a span of 13 bases. The CDR3 loop reads CASSLRVYDTEAFF. The CDR3 DNA is TGTGCCAGCAGTCTCAGGGTATACGACACTGAAGCTTTCTTT.

The chain couples TRBV24-1 to TRBJ2-1; 12 nucleotides match TRBD1. Germline-derived CDR1 and CDR2 are KGHDR and SFDVKD. The CDR3 spans 15 residues. V lost 3 bases and J lost 8; bases outside the gene matches: 4. This chain's CDR3 is CATSDPGTGGDEQFF. The CDR3 DNA sequence: TGTGCCACCAGTGATCCCGGGACAGGGGGCGATGAGCAGTTCTTC.

The chain combines TRBV2 with TRBJ2-5, with 11 nucleotides matching TRBD2. This CDR3 comprises 15 residues. V shed 4 bases, J shed 6 bases, and the junction held 7 bases outside the gene matches. From germline, CDR1 is SNHLY and CDR2 FYNNEI. CDR3 loop: CASSGSSGGVKTQYF. In DNA, the CDR3 is TGTGCCAGCAGTGGGAGTAGCGGGGGGGTGAAGACCCAGTACTTC.

The chain has TRBV7-2 and TRBJ1-4; possibly TRBD1 for D (5 bases). The CDR3 is 14 amino acids. The ends were cut back, 5 bases at V and 2 bases at J, with 9 bases in the middle. Germline V gives CDR1 SGHTA, CDR2 FQGNSA. The CDR3 here is CASSLGGTNEKLFF. The CDR3 region has the DNA TGTGCCAGCAGCCTGGGGGGGACTAATGAAAAACTGTTTTTT.

J is TRBJ1-2 and V is TRBV5-1; TRBD1 matches 9 bases. This CDR3 is 12 amino acids long. J gave up 6 bases and V 5 bases, and 2 bases lay outside the gene matches. Germline values: CDR1 SGHRS, CDR2 YFSETQ. The DNA for the CDR3 is TGCGCCAGCAGGAGGGACAGGGATGGCTACACCTTC. Residues: CASRRDRDGYTF.

CDR3 loop: CASSFVEFGETQYF. Here the CDR3 DNA reads TGTGCCAGCAGCTTCGTAGAATTCGGGGAGACCCAGTACTTC. J is TRBJ2-5 and V is TRBV5-6; D unclear. The ends were cut back, 2 bases at V and 5 bases at J, with 13 bases in the middle. Germline lookup yields CDR1 SGHDT and CDR2 YYEEEE. The CDR3 is 14 amino acids. The variable domain in full, with the rest retrieved from reference TRBV5-6 and TRBJ2-5, is DAGVTQSPTHLIKTRGQQVTLRCSPKSGHDTVSWYQQALGQGPQFIFQYYEEEERQRGNFPDRFSGHQFPNYSSELNVNALLLGDSALYLCASSFVEFGETQYFGPGTRLLVL.

Remarks on this clone: Other DNA sequences in the sample encode the same CDR3. CDR3 residues: CATSDPGSNYGYTF. The DNA of the CDR3 is TGTGCCACCAGTGATCCAGGGTCCAACTATGGCTACACCTTC. The chain combines TRBV24-1 with TRBJ1-2, with D maybe TRBD1 (5 bases). This CDR3 contains 14 residues. Trimming took 3 bases from V and 2 from J, leaving 9 bases between them. Germline V gives CDR1 KGHDR, CDR2 SFDVKD.

The genes are TRBV5-4 and TRBJ2-1, with D possibly matching TRBD2 (5 bases). The CDR3 sequence is 13 residues long. The V gene lost 4 bases and the J gene lost 3 bases, with 8 bases spanning the gap. CDR1 SGHNT and CDR2 YYREEE come from the germline V gene (reference sequence). The CDR3 spells CASSTGDYNEQFF. The CDR3 DNA reads TGTGCCAGCAGCACCGGGGACTACAATGAGCAGTTCTTC.

The chain joins TRBV12-5 to TRBJ2-3; 8 bases align to TRBD2. The CDR3 has 16 amino acids. Germline assignment: CDR1 LGHNT and CDR2 FRNRAP. V lost 0 bases and J lost 2; bases outside the gene matches: 4. For the CDR3, the DNA is TGTGCTAGTGGTTTGGTAGTAGCGGGACACACAGATACGCAGTATTTT. This sequence encodes CASGLVVAGHTDTQYF.

This rearrangement joins TRBV12-5 to TRBJ2-7, with 7 bases identical to TRBD2. V was clipped by 0 bases and J by 7 bases; unmatched bases: 9. The CDR3 has 15 residues. CDR1 and CDR2 from the germline V gene are LGHNT and FRNRAP. The CDR3 spells CASGLVFSGTEEQYF. CDR3 coding DNA: TGTGCTAGTGGTTTGGTTTTCAGCGGGACGGAGGAGCAGTACTTC.

This sequence joins TRBV27 and TRBJ2-7; 9 nucleotides match TRBD1. CDR3 length: 13 amino acids. Looked up from germline, CDR1 is MNHEY and CDR2 is SMNVEV (reference sequence). After removal of 2 bases from V and 4 bases from J, the junction contained 0 bases not matched to a gene. In nucleotides, the CDR3 is TGTGCCAGCAGTTTAGGGACAGGGTACGAGCAGTACTTC. Its translation: CASSLGTGYEQYF.

The chain employs TRBV4-1 and TRBJ1-5; weak D call: TRBD1 (5 bases). Trimming took off 2 bases at V and 3 bases at J, with 11 bases between the two ends. Per germline, CDR1 MGHRA and CDR2 YSYEKL. This CDR3 has 15 residues. Here the CDR3 DNA reads TGCGCCAGCAGCCAAACCGACAGCGACAATCAGCCCCAGCATTTT. It encodes CASSQTDSDNQPQHF.

The chain employs TRBV7-3 and TRBJ2-3; D gene uncertain. CDR1 is SGHTA, CDR2 FQGTGA, per germline. The CDR3 covers 14 residues. Trimming left V 1 base short and J 6 bases short, with 11 bases between. The CDR3 loop reads CASSLIGGRDTQYF. The CDR3 nucleotides read TGTGCCAGCAGCTTAATTGGCGGCCGGGATACGCAGTATTTT.

This chain connects TRBV6-5 to TRBJ2-7, with 9 nucleotides matching TRBD1. Germline CDR1 is MNHEY and CDR2 is SVGAGI. The V and J ends lost 7 bases and 6 bases, in that order; junction bases with no gene match: 7. CDR3 length: 13 residues. CDR3 sequence reads: CASKGTGTTEQYV. The DNA of the CDR3 is TGTGCCAGCAAGGGGACAGGGACCACCGAGCAGTACGTC.

This chain connects TRBV18 to TRBJ2-6; D remains unclear. Trimming took off 2 bases at V and 0 bases at J, with 5 bases between the two ends. Germline CDR1 reads KGHSH; CDR2 reads LQKENI. The CDR3 totals 15 residues. CDR3 residues: CASSPTSSGANVLTF. The CDR3 nucleotides are TGTGCCAGCTCACCAACCAGCTCTGGGGCCAACGTCCTGACTTTC. Full variable domain (rest looked up from reference TRBV18 and TRBJ2-6): NAGVMQNPRHLVRRRGQEARLRCSPMKGHSHVYWYRQLPEEGLKFMVYLQKENIIDESGMPKERFSAEFPKEGPSILRIQQVVRGDSAAYFCASSPTSSGANVLTFGAGSRLTVL.

The CDR3: CASSSFPYGYTF. Here the CDR3 DNA reads TGTGCCAGCAGTTCCTTCCCGTATGGCTACACCTTC. This chain joins TRBV28 and TRBJ1-2; D call uncertain. This CDR3 contains 12 residues. Per germline, CDR1 MDHEN and CDR2 SYDVKM. The V end lost 4 bases, the J end lost 5 bases, and 8 bases lay between the germline ends.